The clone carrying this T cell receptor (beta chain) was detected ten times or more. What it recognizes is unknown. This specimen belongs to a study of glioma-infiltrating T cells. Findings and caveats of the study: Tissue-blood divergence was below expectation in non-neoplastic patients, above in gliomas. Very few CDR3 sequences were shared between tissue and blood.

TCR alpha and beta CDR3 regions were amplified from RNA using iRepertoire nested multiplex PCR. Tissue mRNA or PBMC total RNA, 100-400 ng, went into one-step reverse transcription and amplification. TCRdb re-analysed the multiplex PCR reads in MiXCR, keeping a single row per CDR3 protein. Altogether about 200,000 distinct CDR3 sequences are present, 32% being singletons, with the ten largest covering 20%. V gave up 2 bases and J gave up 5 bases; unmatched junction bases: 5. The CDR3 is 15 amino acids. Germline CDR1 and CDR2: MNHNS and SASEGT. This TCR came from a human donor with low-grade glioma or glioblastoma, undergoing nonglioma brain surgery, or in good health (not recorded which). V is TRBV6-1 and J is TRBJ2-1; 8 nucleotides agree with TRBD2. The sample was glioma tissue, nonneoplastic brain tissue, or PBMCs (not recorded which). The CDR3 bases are TGTGCCAGCAGTGAACTGAGCGGGAGAAACAATGAGCAGTTCTTC. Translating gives CASSELSGRNNEQFF.